This T cell receptor (beta chain) emerged from a study of T cell responses to AZD1222 COVID-19 vaccine. Method: immunoSEQ multiplex PCR; TCRdb's copy keeps in-frame clones and lacks some. The table records 150,000 or so clones, 80% to 90% of them present only once. As concerns this clone: What it binds is unknown.

V lost 3 bases to trimming and J lost 1 base; unmatched junction nucleotides: 3. The CDR3 sequence is 14 residues long. In germline, CDR1 is SGDLS, CDR2 YYNGEE. Regarding the study as a whole: As reported, nearly half of all spike-specific TCRs target variant regions that are unmutated. Baseline testing showed seropositivity in only five or six AZD1222 recipients. Clonal diversity was possibly underestimated, and the donors were mostly white British, with more females.

The V gene is TRBV9, the J gene TRBJ1-1; 7 bases match TRBD1. This clonotype was sampled from an adult in good health. Sequenced material: peripheral blood, taken on day 0 of AZD1222 vaccination. The CDR3, as DNA: TGTGCCAGCAGCGGAACAGGGGCGAACACTGAAGCTTTCTTT. This sequence encodes CASSGTGANTEAFF.